Presented here are 21 T cell receptor beta chains from one specimen sequenced in a study of blood T cell repertoires in COVID-19. Profiling relied on immunoSEQ multiplex PCR, and the TCRdb table lists in-frame clones only, not all of them. The sample contains a few hundred thousand clones, approximately 84% of which appear only once. Sequenced sample: PBMCs or T cells enriched from blood (not recorded which). These receptor sequences come from a woman aged 25 to 39 who had recovered from COVID-19.

This sequence joins TRBV6-1 and TRBJ1-5; 8 bases are a match to TRBD1. The germline V gene has CDR1 MNHNS and CDR2 SASEGT. The CDR3 loop spans 15 amino acids. Trimming removed 3 bases from V and 2 bases from J; junction bases left unmatched: 3. In DNA, the CDR3 is TGTGCCAGCAGTGATGGACAGGGCCGCAATCAGCCCCAGCATTTT. Translation: CASSDGQGRNQPQHF.

This clone was counted only a few times. The CDR3: CASSAPTRGAVHEQFF. Written as DNA, the CDR3 is TGTGCCAGCAGCGCCCCTACTCGGGGGGCCGTCCATGAGCAGTTCTTC. This rearrangement joins TRBV9 to TRBJ2-1; a weak D match, TRBD2 (7 bases). V was shortened by 3 bases and J by 8 bases, with 21 bases between the two germline ends. Germline assignment: CDR1 SGDLS and CDR2 YYNGEE. CDR3 size: 16 residues.

V and J are TRBV19 and TRBJ1-5; D not certain. V was clipped by 8 bases and J by 0 bases, with 11 bases between them. CDR3 length equals 14 residues. From germline, CDR1 is LNHDA and CDR2 SQIVND (reference sequence). The chain's CDR3 is CASESSVSNQPQHF. DNA for the CDR3: TGTGCCAGTGAATCGTCGGTTAGCAATCAGCCCCAGCATTTT.

This chain links TRBV28 with TRBJ2-7, with 10 bases fitting TRBD2. Per germline, CDR1 MDHEN and CDR2 SYDVKM. V gave up 5 bases and J gave up 0 bases; unmatched junction bases: 1. This CDR3 spans 14 amino acids. The CDR3 loop reads CASSPSGGSYEQYF. DNA of the CDR3: TGTGCCAGCAGTCCTAGCGGGGGCTCCTACGAGCAGTACTTC.

This rearrangement joins TRBV3-1 (or the pseudogene TRBV3-2) to TRBJ1-1; 7 bases align to TRBD1. CDR1 is LGHDT, CDR2 YNNKEL, per germline (reference sequence). The ends lost 8 bases at V and 1 base at J; junction bases unmatched: 22. The CDR3 is 19 amino acids. The CDR3 protein is CASSGGVAQGCFGNTEAFF. The DNA of the CDR3 is TGTGCCAGCTCAGGGGGAGTAGCACAGGGGTGTTTTGGGAACACTGAAGCTTTCTTT.

This chain uses TRBV12-3 or TRBV12-4 with TRBJ1-2; a possible D gene is TRBD1 (6 bases). The CDR3 runs to 13 residues. Trimming pared 9 bases from V and 6 bases from J, leaving 17 bases between. In nucleotides, the CDR3 is TGTGCCAGTCAGTATCACAGGGTGGATGGCTACACCTTC. This translates into CASQYHRVDGYTF.

This chain links TRBV10-1 with TRBJ2-1; D might be TRBD2 (5 bases). CDR1 is WNHNN and CDR2 is SYGVQD in the germline V gene (reference sequence). Trimming shortened V by 2 bases and J by 15 bases, and 14 bases separated the two germline ends. The CDR3 extends over 12 amino acids. CDR3 residues: CASSEAGPEVFF. In DNA, the CDR3 is TGCGCCAGCAGTGAGGCAGGACCGGAGGTGTTCTTC.

The J gene is TRBJ2-6, the V gene TRBV25-1, with 9 nucleotides matching TRBD1. The CDR3 totals 17 residues. Trimming cost V 6 bases and J 0 bases; bases outside gene matches: 6. Germline CDR1 reads MGHDK; CDR2 reads SYGVNS. CDR3 DNA sequence: TGTGCCAGCAGAGCCGGGACAGGGCTCTCTGGGGCCAACGTCCTGACTTTC. As protein: CASRAGTGLSGANVLTF. The variable domain in full, with the rest retrieved from reference TRBV25-1 and TRBJ2-6, is EADIYQTPRYLVIGTGKKITLECSQTMGHDKMYWYQQDPGMELHLIHYSYGVNSTEKGDLSSESTVSRIRTEHFPLTLESARPSHTSQYLCASRAGTGLSGANVLTFGAGSRLTVL.

The chain is built from TRBV10-3 and TRBJ2-7; 9 nucleotides match TRBD2. CDR1 and CDR2 from the germline V gene are ENHRY and SYGVKD. Unmatched junction bases numbered 3, after V lost 4 bases and J lost 2 bases. The CDR3 totals 14 residues. The CDR3 here is CAISAVAGAYEQYF. CDR3 in DNA: TGTGCCATCAGTGCCGTAGCGGGAGCCTACGAGCAGTACTTC.

V is TRBV28 and J is TRBJ1-1; D is uncertain. Trimming stripped 3 bases from V and 2 bases from J, with 13 bases between. This CDR3 contains 15 residues. Germline V lookup: CDR1 MDHEN, CDR2 SYDVKM. In nucleotides, the CDR3 is TGTGCCAGCAGTTTGCTCTTGTCAGTTAACACTGAAGCTTTCTTT. This gives the protein CASSLLLSVNTEAFF. Full variable domain (outside the CDR3, taken from reference TRBV28 and TRBJ1-1): DVKVTQSSRYLVKRTGEKVFLECVQDMDHENMFWYRQDPGLGLRLIYFSYDVKMKEKGDIPEGYSVSREKKERFSLILESASTNQTSMYLCASSLLLSVNTEAFFGQGTRLTVV.

The chain uses TRBV19 and TRBJ1-5; 10 bases match TRBD1. This CDR3 region has 19 residues. Germline V gives CDR1 LNHDA, CDR2 SQIVND (reference sequence). With V trimmed by 7 bases and J by 3 bases, 18 bases remained unmatched. Written as DNA, the CDR3 is TGTGCCAGTACCCCGGGGGACAGGGGATACAGAGTTTCCAATCAGCCCCAGCATTTT. This codes for CASTPGDRGYRVSNQPQHF. Looking up the rest from reference TRBV19 and TRBJ1-5 gives the full variable domain: DGGITQSPKYLFRKEGQNVTLSCEQNLNHDAMYWYRQDPGQGLRLIYYSQIVNDFQKGDIAEGYSVSREKKESFPLTVTSAQKNPTAFYLCASTPGDRGYRVSNQPQHFGDGTRLSIL.

V usage is TRBV27 and J usage is TRBJ1-5; 9 bases are a match to TRBD1. From germline, CDR1 is MNHEY and CDR2 SMNVEV (reference sequence). This CDR3 has 16 residues. With 5 bases clipped from V and 4 bases from J, the junction kept 9 bases outside the gene matches. The CDR3 sequence: CASSPMDRGSNQPQHF. The CDR3 coding sequence is TGTGCCAGCAGTCCCATGGACAGGGGTTCGAATCAGCCCCAGCATTTT.

The J gene is TRBJ2-3, the V gene TRBV11-2; 12 nucleotides agree with TRBD2. This CDR3 spans 17 amino acids. Trimming took 5 bases from V and 5 from J; bases not matched to a gene: 11. Germline assignment: CDR1 SGHAT and CDR2 FQNNGV. The CDR3 nucleotides are TGTGCCAGCAGCCTGAGACTAGCGGGGGCCACCCAAGATACGCAGTATTTT. Protein: CASSLRLAGATQDTQYF.

This clone occurred once. This chain links TRBV6-2 or TRBV6-3 with TRBJ1-2; the D gene is possibly TRBD1 (5 bases). Germline loops: CDR1 MNHEY, CDR2 SVGEGT. The V and J ends lost 5 bases and 5 bases respectively, with 15 bases between them. The CDR3 consists of 14 residues. The CDR3 reads CASSPSPGRYGYTF. The CDR3, as DNA: TGTGCCAGCAGTCCCTCCCCAGGGAGGTATGGCTACACCTTC.

This clone was seen a single time. Other DNA sequences within the sample encode an identical CDR3. The genes are TRBV7-2 and TRBJ1-6; 9 bases line up with TRBD1. The germline V gene has CDR1 SGHTA and CDR2 FQGNSA. V dropped 1 base and J dropped 6; count of bases not matched to a gene: 1. The length of the CDR3 is 15 residues. CDR3 DNA sequence: TGTGCCAGCAGCTTAGACAGGGGGCGTAATTCACCCCTCCACTTT. Residues: CASSLDRGRNSPLHF.

V gene TRBV7-2 combines with J gene TRBJ2-2, with a weak D call TRBD1 (6 bases). CDR3 length: 15 amino acids. Germline assignment: CDR1 SGHTA and CDR2 FQGNSA. V was shortened by 2 bases and J by 5 bases, with 12 bases between the two germline ends. The CDR3 reads CASSLSTGLTGELFF. CDR3 DNA: TGTGCCAGCAGCTTATCCACAGGGTTGACCGGGGAGCTGTTTTTT.

The V gene is TRBV6-2 or TRBV6-3, the J gene TRBJ2-7, with 11 positions matching TRBD1. J gave up 2 bases and V 7 bases, and 10 bases lay outside the gene matches. The CDR3 covers 16 residues. CDR1 MNHEY and CDR2 SVGEGT come from the germline V gene. This CDR3 reads CASTPTGTGGPYEQYF. The CDR3 DNA reads as TGTGCCAGCACCCCTACCGGGACAGGGGGGCCCTACGAGCAGTACTTC.

This chain connects TRBV10-3 to TRBJ1-4; 10 bases agree with TRBD1. V was pared by 5 bases and J by 6 bases, with 6 bases of the junction left unmatched. CDR1 and CDR2 (germline): ENHRY, SYGVKD. This CDR3 has 15 residues. In DNA, the CDR3 is TGTGCCATCAGTCGGGGGACAGGGGAGGATGAAAAACTGTTTTTT. Translated: CAISRGTGEDEKLFF.

This chain connects TRBV6-5 to TRBJ1-2; D gene ambiguous. Germline values: CDR1 MNHEY, CDR2 SVGAGI. This CDR3 has 12 amino acids. V lost 10 bases and J 8 bases, leaving 17 bases between the germline ends. CDR3 coding DNA: TGTGCCACCGGGGTGGGCGGCGAAGGCTACACCTTC. Translating it yields CATGVGGEGYTF.

CDR3 residues: CASSLRGSSPNTQYF. Here the CDR3 DNA reads TGTGCCAGCAGCTTAAGGGGGTCGTCGCCAAATACGCAGTATTTT. This chain uses TRBV7-2 with TRBJ2-3, with D possibly TRBD1 on 6 matching bases. CDR1 is SGHTA and CDR2 is FQGNSA in the germline V gene. Trimming stripped 2 bases from V and 7 bases from J, with 16 bases between. CDR3 size: 15 residues.

This clone came up a few times. The chain combines TRBV5-1 with TRBJ2-1; the D gene is possibly TRBD2 (5 bases). Germline-derived CDR1 and CDR2 are SGHRS and YFSETQ. The CDR3 has 15 amino acids. Trimming removed 0 bases at V and 7 bases at J, with 14 bases between. The CDR3 nucleotides read TGCGCCAGCAGCTTGGCTGTTAGCGAGAAGAATGAGCAGTTCTTC. Translated, it gives CASSLAVSEKNEQFF.